Listed below are T cell receptor beta chains from one sample, sequenced in a study of blood T cell repertoires in COVID-19. TCRdb's table, derived via immunoSEQ multiplex PCR, lists solely in-frame clones and lacks some. The data show approximately 83,000 clones, with 88% seen just once and about 7.3% held by the top ten. Sequencing used peripheral blood. These receptors were obtained from a man between 65 and 85 years old with acute or convalescent COVID-19. Both conserved end residues are part of each CDR3. The D gene is left open where the match is weak. A clone size is listed for some rows: how often the clone was seen (once, few, many), or a class if it is expanded.

TRBV5-4	TRBD1	.	TRBJ1-6	CASSGTPGQGNSPLHF	TGTGCCAGCAGCGGAACTCCGGGACAGGGAAATTCACCCCTCCACTTT
TRBV18	TRBD1	.	TRBJ1-5	CASSPQLTGSNQPQHF	TGTGCCAGCTCACCCCAATTGACAGGGAGCAATCAGCCCCAGCATTTT
TRBV27	TRBD1	.	TRBJ2-5	CASRTGTGFLQETQYF	TGTGCCAGCAGGACCGGGACAGGGTTTCTTCAGGAGACCCAGTACTTC
TRBV5-4	TRBD2	.	TRBJ2-1	CASSSMSVKREGSYNEQFF	TGTGCCAGCAGCTCGATGTCGGTAAAGCGGGAGGGCTCCTACAATGAGCAGTTCTTC
TRBV24-1	.	once	TRBJ2-5	CATSRGQQETQYF	TGTGCCACCAGCCGAGGACAGCAAGAGACCCAGTACTTC
TRBV4-1	.	.	TRBJ2-6	CASSQGREKSGANVLTF	TGCGCCAGCAGCCAAGGCAGGGAAAAGTCTGGGGCCAACGTCCTGACTTTC
TRBV4-1	.	.	TRBJ1-2	CASSQVLQGSHGYTF	TGCGCCAGCAGCCAAGTCCTACAGGGCTCCCATGGCTACACCTTC
TRBV15	.	.	TRBJ2-1	CATSRQGAYNEQFF	TGTGCCACCAGCAGACAGGGTGCCTACAATGAGCAGTTCTTC
TRBV19	.	.	TRBJ1-4	CASSSGDATNEKLFF	TGTGCCAGTAGTTCCGGGGATGCAACTAATGAAAAACTGTTTTTT
TRBV29-1	.	.	TRBJ2-6	CSVGTGSGANVLTF	TGCAGCGTTGGGACGGGGTCTGGGGCCAACGTCCTGACTTTC
TRBV5-1	TRBD1	.	TRBJ2-3	CASRFTGGTDTQYF	TGCGCCAGCCGTTTTACAGGGGGCACAGATACGCAGTATTTT
TRBV3-1/TRBV3-2	TRBD1	few	TRBJ2-2	CASSQEGDRGPFNTGELFF	TGTGCCAGCAGCCAAGAGGGGGACAGGGGTCCCTTTAACACCGGGGAGCTGTTTTTT
TRBV9	TRBD1	.	TRBJ2-2	CASSVAPPGQGRLGGELFF	TGTGCCAGCAGCGTAGCTCCCCCCGGACAGGGTCGATTGGGCGGGGAGCTGTTTTTT
TRBV3-1/TRBV3-2	.	.	TRBJ1-2	CASSQDGGVYGYTF	TGTGCCAGCAGCCAAGATGGGGGGGTCTATGGCTACACCTTC
TRBV27	TRBD2	.	TRBJ2-1	CASNSRLAGTSNEQFF	TGTGCCAGCAATTCTCGACTAGCGGGGACCTCTAATGAGCAGTTCTTC
TRBV19	TRBD2	.	TRBJ2-7	CASSPAGAYEQYF	TGTGCCAGTAGCCCCGCGGGGGCCTACGAGCAGTACTTC
TRBV28	TRBD1	.	TRBJ1-1	CASSFPGQGDTEAFF	TGTGCCAGCAGTTTCCCCGGGCAGGGGGACACTGAAGCTTTCTTT
TRBV29-1	.	.	TRBJ2-3	CSVSGPPYF	TGCAGCGTTAGCGGCCCCCCGTATTTT
TRBV6-2/TRBV6-3	TRBD2	once	TRBJ2-7	CASSYRGGAASYEQYF	TGTGCCAGCAGTTACCGGGGGGGCGCGGCCAGCTACGAGCAGTACTTC
TRBV6-5	.	.	TRBJ1-2	CASSYSIQGDYGYTF	TGTGCCAGCAGTTACTCGATTCAAGGGGACTATGGCTACACCTTC
TRBV29-1	.	.	TRBJ2-7	CSVEDQIGGEQYF	TGCAGCGTTGAAGATCAAATAGGAGGCGAGCAGTACTTC
TRBV12-3/TRBV12-4	.	.	TRBJ2-3	CASSLTGPDTQYF	TGTGCCAGCAGCTTAACAGGGCCAGATACGCAGTATTTT
TRBV19	.	.	TRBJ1-5	CASTPPGSNQPQHF	TGTGCCAGCACGCCCCCGGGGAGCAATCAGCCCCAGCATTTT
TRBV7-9	.	.	TRBJ1-4	CASSFTATNEKLFF	TGTGCCAGCAGCTTTACAGCAACTAATGAAAAACTGTTTTTT
TRBV5-1	.	few	TRBJ2-3	CASTIQDTQYF	TGCGCCAGCACCATACAAGATACGCAGTATTTT
TRBV2	.	.	TRBJ2-7	CASSDTATYEQYF	TGTGCCAGCAGTGACACAGCTACCTACGAGCAGTACTTC
TRBV9	.	.	TRBJ1-4	CASSVDGGRGIGKLFF	TGTGCCAGCAGCGTAGACGGAGGGAGGGGTATTGGAAAACTGTTTTTT
TRBV5-4	.	.	TRBJ2-1	CASSFPSAPGDEQFF	TGTGCCAGCAGCTTCCCCTCTGCGCCCGGGGATGAGCAGTTCTTC
TRBV7-2	TRBD1	.	TRBJ1-2	CASSSPIRTGQGGGYTF	TGTGCCAGCAGCTCCCCAATAAGGACTGGACAGGGAGGGGGCTACACCTTC
TRBV5-1	.	.	TRBJ1-2	CASSLALLTEPDGYTF	TGCGCCAGCAGCTTGGCCCTTTTGACGGAGCCAGATGGCTACACCTTC
TRBV11-1	TRBD1	.	TRBJ1-1	CASSLLRGQGTEAFF	TGTGCCAGCAGCTTACTGAGGGGGCAAGGCACTGAAGCTTTCTTT
TRBV28	TRBD1	once	TRBJ2-7	CASSLPGTGSYEQYF	TGTGCCAGCAGTTTACCCGGGACAGGGAGCTACGAGCAGTACTTC
TRBV28	TRBD2	.	TRBJ2-1	CASRDTSGNINEQFF	TGTGCCAGCAGGGATACTAGCGGAAATATCAATGAGCAGTTCTTC
TRBV5-1	.	.	TRBJ2-3	CASSLLAHSGDTQYF	TGCGCCAGCAGCTTGCTAGCCCACTCGGGAGATACGCAGTATTTT
TRBV5-1	TRBD2	.	TRBJ2-5	CASSLAGGVQETQYF	TGCGCCAGCAGCTTGGCGGGGGGGGTCCAAGAGACCCAGTACTTC
TRBV28	TRBD2	.	TRBJ2-7	CASRRNSGGAAVYEQYF	TGTGCCAGCAGGCGGAATAGCGGGGGGGCCGCTGTCTACGAGCAGTACTTC
TRBV19	.	.	TRBJ2-7	CASSITRDYEQYF	TGTGCCAGTAGTATAACCCGGGACTACGAGCAGTACTTC
TRBV7-9	TRBD2	.	TRBJ2-3	CASSLLAGGPDTQYF	TGTGCCAGCAGTTTGCTAGCGGGGGGGCCAGATACGCAGTATTTT
TRBV19	.	.	TRBJ2-2	CASSIVQGTGELFF	TGTGCCAGTAGTATAGTCCAGGGGACCGGGGAGCTGTTTTTT
TRBV9	.	.	TRBJ2-1	CASSVVGGTNNEQFF	TGTGCCAGCAGCGTAGTTGGCGGGACGAACAATGAGCAGTTCTTC
TRBV27	.	.	TRBJ1-2	CASSLSFAGSTGGYTF	TGTGCCAGCAGTTTATCGTTTGCGGGGTCGACCGGTGGCTACACCTTC
TRBV6-1	.	.	TRBJ2-5	CASSEGRFQETQYF	TGTGCCAGCAGTGAGGGGAGATTTCAAGAGACCCAGTACTTC
TRBV11-2	.	.	TRBJ2-5	CASSLVQGQETQYF	TGTGCCAGCAGCTTAGTACAGGGCCAAGAGACCCAGTACTTC
TRBV6-2/TRBV6-3	.	.	TRBJ1-5	CASSYGHQPQHF	TGTGCCAGCAGTTACGGGCACCAGCCCCAGCATTTT
TRBV28	.	.	TRBJ2-1	CASSPRGVYNEQFF	TGTGCCAGCAGTCCCAGAGGCGTGTACAATGAGCAGTTCTTC
TRBV5-4	TRBD1	.	TRBJ1-2	CASSSGTGTIYYGYTF	TGTGCCAGCAGCTCAGGGACAGGGACTATATACTATGGCTACACCTTC
TRBV28	TRBD2	.	TRBJ2-4	CASSFVGLPGIAGVWNIQYF	TGTGCCAGCAGTTTTGTTGGTCTGCCGGGGATAGCGGGAGTGTGGAACATTCAGTACTTC
TRBV27	.	.	TRBJ2-7	CASSFKRDIPYEQYF	TGTGCCAGCAGTTTCAAGCGGGACATCCCCTACGAGCAGTACTTC
TRBV10-3	.	few	TRBJ1-5	CAIRPGGGDQPQHF	TGTGCCATCAGACCGGGCGGGGGGGATCAGCCCCAGCATTTT
TRBV7-2	TRBD1	few	TRBJ1-5	CASSLMTGYSNQPQHF	TGTGCCAGCAGCCTCATGACAGGGTATAGCAATCAGCCCCAGCATTTT
TRBV5-1	TRBD1	.	TRBJ2-3	CASSFRGHYTDTQYF	TGCGCCAGCAGCTTCAGGGGGCACTACACAGATACGCAGTATTTT
TRBV10-3	TRBD2	.	TRBJ2-1	CAITPTSGSIEAEQFF	TGTGCCATCACACCTACTAGCGGGAGTATTGAGGCTGAGCAGTTCTTC
TRBV28	.	.	TRBJ1-4	CASSAGGAANEKLFF	TGTGCCAGCAGCGCCGGGGGGGCGGCTAATGAAAAACTGTTTTTT
TRBV25-1	TRBD1	once	TRBJ1-1	CASSRDRGWGTEAFF	TGTGCCAGCAGTCGGGACAGGGGCTGGGGCACTGAAGCTTTCTTT
TRBV11-2	TRBD2	.	TRBJ2-7	CASSLRRGVPYEQYF	TGTGCCAGCAGCTTAAGGCGGGGGGTCCCCTACGAGCAGTACTTC
TRBV2	.	.	TRBJ2-2	CASSEALAGTGELFF	TGTGCCAGCAGTGAAGCGCTTGCGGGCACCGGGGAGCTGTTTTTT
TRBV6-5	.	.	TRBJ1-1	CASRTPGAEAFF	TGTGCCAGCAGGACCCCAGGGGCTGAAGCTTTCTTT
TRBV5-8	.	.	TRBJ2-2	CASSLTGFLTTGELFF	TGTGCCAGCAGCTTAACAGGTTTCCTTACAACCGGGGAGCTGTTTTTT
TRBV28	.	.	TRBJ2-3	CASSESHTDTQYF	TGTGCCAGCAGTGAGTCCCACACAGATACGCAGTATTTT